This T cell receptor (beta chain) was observed in a study of shared clonotypes between healthy human individuals. Findings of the study overall: Naive subsets generally exceeded memory subsets in estimated richness.

As defined, naive CD8 cells were CD45RO-negative and positively selected for CCR7, with terminally differentiated effector memory CD45RA+ cells excluded. Note on this clone: Antigen: not known.

Germline V gives CDR1 MDHEN, CDR2 SYDVKM. CDR3 length: 12 amino acids. Deletions cut 5 bases from V and 5 bases from J, with 7 bases between. Roughly 30,000 T cell genomes (approximately 0.2 ug DNA) went into each sorted-subset replicate. Produced via immunoSEQ multiplex PCR; TCRdb's table is partial and in-frame only. Among under 1 million clones, approximately 96% were seen once, and the ten largest hold approximately 0.2%. The specimen sequenced was naive CD8+ T cells sorted from blood. The rearrangement joins TRBV28 to TRBJ1-5, with D unresolved. The receptor comes from a young man in good health. CDR3 sequence: CASSNDDQPQHF. In DNA form, the CDR3 reads TGTGCCAGCAGTAACGATGATCAGCCCCAGCATTTT. Full variable domain (outside the CDR3, taken from reference TRBV28 and TRBJ1-5): DVKVTQSSRYLVKRTGEKVFLECVQDMDHENMFWYRQDPGLGLRLIYFSYDVKMKEKGDIPEGYSVSREKKERFSLILESASTNQTSMYLCASSNDDQPQHFGDGTRLSIL.